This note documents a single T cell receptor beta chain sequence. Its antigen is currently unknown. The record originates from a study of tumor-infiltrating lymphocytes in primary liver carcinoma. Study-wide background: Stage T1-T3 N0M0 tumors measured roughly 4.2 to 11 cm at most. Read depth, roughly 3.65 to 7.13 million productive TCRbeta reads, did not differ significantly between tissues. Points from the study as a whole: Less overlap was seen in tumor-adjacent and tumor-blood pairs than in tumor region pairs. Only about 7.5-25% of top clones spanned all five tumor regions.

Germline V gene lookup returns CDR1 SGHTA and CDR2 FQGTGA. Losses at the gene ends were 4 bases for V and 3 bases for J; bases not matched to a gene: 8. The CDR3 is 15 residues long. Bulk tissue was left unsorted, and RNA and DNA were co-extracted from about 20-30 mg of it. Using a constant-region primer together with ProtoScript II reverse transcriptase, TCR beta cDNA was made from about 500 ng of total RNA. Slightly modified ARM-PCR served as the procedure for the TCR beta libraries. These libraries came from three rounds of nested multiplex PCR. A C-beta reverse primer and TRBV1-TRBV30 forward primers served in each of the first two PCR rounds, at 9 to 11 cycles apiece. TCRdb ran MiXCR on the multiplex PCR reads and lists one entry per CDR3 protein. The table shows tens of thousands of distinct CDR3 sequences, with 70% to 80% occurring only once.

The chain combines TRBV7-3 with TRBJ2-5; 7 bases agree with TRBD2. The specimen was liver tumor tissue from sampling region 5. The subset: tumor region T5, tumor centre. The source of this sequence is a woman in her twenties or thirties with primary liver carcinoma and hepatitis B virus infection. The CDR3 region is CASSSAGGSKETQYF. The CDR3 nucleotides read TGTGCCAGCAGCTCAGCTGGCGGGAGTAAAGAGACCCAGTACTTC.